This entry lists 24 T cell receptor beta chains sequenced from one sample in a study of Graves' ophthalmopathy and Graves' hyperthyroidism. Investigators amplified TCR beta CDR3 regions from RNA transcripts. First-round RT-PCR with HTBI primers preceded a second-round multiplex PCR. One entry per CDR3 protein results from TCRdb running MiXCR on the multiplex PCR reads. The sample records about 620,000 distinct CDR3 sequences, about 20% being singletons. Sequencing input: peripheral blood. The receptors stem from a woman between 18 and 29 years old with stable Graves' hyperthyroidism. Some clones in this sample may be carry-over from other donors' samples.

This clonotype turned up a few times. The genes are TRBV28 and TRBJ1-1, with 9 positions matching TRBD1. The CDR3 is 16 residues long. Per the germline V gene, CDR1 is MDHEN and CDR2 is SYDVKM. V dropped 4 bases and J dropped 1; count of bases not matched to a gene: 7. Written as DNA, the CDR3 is TGTGCCAGCAGTTCCTTACAGGGGGCAGGGAACACTGAAGCTTTCTTT. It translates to CASSSLQGAGNTEAFF.

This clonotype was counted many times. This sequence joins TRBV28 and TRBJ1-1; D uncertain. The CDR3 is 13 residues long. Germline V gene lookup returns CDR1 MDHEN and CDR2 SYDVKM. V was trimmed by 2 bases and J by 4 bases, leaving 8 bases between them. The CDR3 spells CASSLEVGTEAFF. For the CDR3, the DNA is TGTGCCAGCAGTTTAGAGGTGGGCACTGAAGCTTTCTTT.

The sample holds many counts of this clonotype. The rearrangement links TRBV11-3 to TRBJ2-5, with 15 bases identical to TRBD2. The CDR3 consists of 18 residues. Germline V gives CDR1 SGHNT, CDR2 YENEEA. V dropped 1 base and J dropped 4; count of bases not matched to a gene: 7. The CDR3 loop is CASSLGRVGLAGGETQYF. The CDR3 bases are TGTGCCAGCAGCTTAGGCCGAGTGGGACTAGCGGGAGGAGAGACCCAGTACTTC. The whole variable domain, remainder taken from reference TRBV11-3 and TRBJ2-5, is EAGVVQSPRYKIIEKKQPVAFWCNPISGHNTLYWYLQNLGQGPELLIRYENEEAVDDSQLPKDRFSAERLKGVDSTLKIQPAELGDSAVYLCASSLGRVGLAGGETQYFGPGTRLLVL.

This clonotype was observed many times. CDR3 DNA: TGTGCCAGCAGGCAGGACGGAGTGGAGACCCAGTACTTC. This sequence encodes CASRQDGVETQYF. This rearrangement joins TRBV6-1 to TRBJ2-5; D is undetermined. V was trimmed by 6 bases and J by 5 bases, leaving 13 bases between them. The CDR3 length is 13 residues. Germline assignment: CDR1 MNHNS and CDR2 SASEGT.

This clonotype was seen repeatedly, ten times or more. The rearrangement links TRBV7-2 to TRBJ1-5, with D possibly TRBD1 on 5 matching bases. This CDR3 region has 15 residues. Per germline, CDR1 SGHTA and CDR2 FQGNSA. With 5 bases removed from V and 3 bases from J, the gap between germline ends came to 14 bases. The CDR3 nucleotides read TGTGCCAGCAGCCTAGGGGCAGCAATCAATCAGCCCCAGCATTTT. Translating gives CASSLGAAINQPQHF.

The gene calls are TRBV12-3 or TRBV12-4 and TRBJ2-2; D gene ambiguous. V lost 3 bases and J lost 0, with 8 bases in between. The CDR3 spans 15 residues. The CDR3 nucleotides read TGTGCCAGCAGTTTTGGCAGCGCGAACACCGGGGAGCTGTTTTTT. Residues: CASSFGSANTGELFF.

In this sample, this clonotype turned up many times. The CDR3 sequence is CASSLVQGNTEAFF. DNA for the CDR3: TGCGCCAGCAGCTTGGTACAGGGGAACACTGAAGCTTTCTTT. This chain joins TRBV5-1 and TRBJ1-1; TRBD1 might be the D (6 bases). V was cut by 0 bases and J by 1 base, with 7 bases left in between. This CDR3 has 14 amino acids. The germline V gene has CDR1 SGHRS and CDR2 YFSETQ.

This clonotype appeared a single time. Here the CDR3 DNA reads TGTGCCAGCAGGGACCGGGAAGGGACTGGCTACACCTTC. The encoded protein is CASRDREGTGYTF. This chain links TRBV6-1 with TRBJ1-2, with D tentatively TRBD1 (5 bases). Germline CDR1 is MNHNS and CDR2 is SASEGT. V lost 6 bases, J lost 7 bases, and 15 bases lay in between. The CDR3 length is 13 residues.

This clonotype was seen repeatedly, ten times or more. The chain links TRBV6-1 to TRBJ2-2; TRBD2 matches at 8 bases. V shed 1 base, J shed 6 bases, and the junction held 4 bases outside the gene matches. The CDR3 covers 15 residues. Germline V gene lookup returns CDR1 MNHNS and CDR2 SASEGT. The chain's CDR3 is CASSEDGGAAGELFF. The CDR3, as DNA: TGTGCCAGCAGTGAAGACGGGGGGGCCGCCGGGGAGCTGTTTTTT.

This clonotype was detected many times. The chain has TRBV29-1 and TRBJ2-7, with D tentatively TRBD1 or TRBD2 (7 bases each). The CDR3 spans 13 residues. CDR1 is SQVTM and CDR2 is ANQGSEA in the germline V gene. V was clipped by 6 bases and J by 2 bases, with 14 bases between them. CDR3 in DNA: TGCAGCGTGGGGGGGGGACAGACCTACGAGCAGTACTTC. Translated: CSVGGGQTYEQYF.

Here the CDR3 DNA reads TGTGCCAGCAGTTTACAGCGGGGGGGCCAGGTGACCCAGTACTTC. Translating gives CASSLQRGGQVTQYF. The rearrangement links TRBV28 to TRBJ2-5; 10 bases are a match to TRBD2. CDR1 MDHEN and CDR2 SYDVKM come from the germline V gene. The V and J ends lost 2 bases and 7 bases, in that order; junction bases with no gene match: 7. This CDR3 is 15 amino acids long.

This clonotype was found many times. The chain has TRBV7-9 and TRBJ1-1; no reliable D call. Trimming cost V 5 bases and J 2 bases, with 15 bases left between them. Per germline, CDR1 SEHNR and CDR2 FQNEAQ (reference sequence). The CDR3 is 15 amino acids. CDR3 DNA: TGTGCCAGCAGCGATATCCTCCTAGGAAACACTGAAGCTTTCTTT. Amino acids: CASSDILLGNTEAFF.

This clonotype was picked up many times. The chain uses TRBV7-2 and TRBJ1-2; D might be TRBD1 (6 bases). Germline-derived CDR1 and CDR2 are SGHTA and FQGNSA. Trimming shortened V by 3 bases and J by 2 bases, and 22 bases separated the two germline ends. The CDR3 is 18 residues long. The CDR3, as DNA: TGTGCCAGCAGCTTCGCCAAATCTGGACAGTCGACCAACTATGGCTACACCTTC. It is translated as CASSFAKSGQSTNYGYTF.

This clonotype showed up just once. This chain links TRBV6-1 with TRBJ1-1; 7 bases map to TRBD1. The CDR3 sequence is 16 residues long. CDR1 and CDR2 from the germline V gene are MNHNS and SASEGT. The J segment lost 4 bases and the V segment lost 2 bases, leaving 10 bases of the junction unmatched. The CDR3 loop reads CASSEFEGQGGTEAFF. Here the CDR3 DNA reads TGTGCCAGCAGTGAATTTGAGGGGCAGGGGGGCACTGAAGCTTTCTTT.

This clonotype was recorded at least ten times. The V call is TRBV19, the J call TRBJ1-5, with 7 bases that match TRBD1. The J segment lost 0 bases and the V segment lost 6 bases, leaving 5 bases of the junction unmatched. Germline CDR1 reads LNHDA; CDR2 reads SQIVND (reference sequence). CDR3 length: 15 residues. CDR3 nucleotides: TGTGCCAGTAGAAAAGGGACAGCTAGCAATCAGCCCCAGCATTTT. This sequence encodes CASRKGTASNQPQHF.

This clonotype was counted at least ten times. For the CDR3, the DNA is TGTGCCAGCAGTTTAGCACAGGGGGTCGGGACCGGGGAGCTGTTTTTT. This codes for CASSLAQGVGTGELFF. The genes are TRBV28 and TRBJ2-2, with TRBD1 matching 8 bases. CDR1 and CDR2 (germline): MDHEN, SYDVKM. Trimming cost V 2 bases and J 5 bases; bases outside gene matches: 7. The CDR3 contains 16 residues. Drawing the rest from reference TRBV28 and TRBJ2-2, the complete variable domain is DVKVTQSSRYLVKRTGEKVFLECVQDMDHENMFWYRQDPGLGLRLIYFSYDVKMKEKGDIPEGYSVSREKKERFSLILESASTNQTSMYLCASSLAQGVGTGELFFGEGSRLTVL.

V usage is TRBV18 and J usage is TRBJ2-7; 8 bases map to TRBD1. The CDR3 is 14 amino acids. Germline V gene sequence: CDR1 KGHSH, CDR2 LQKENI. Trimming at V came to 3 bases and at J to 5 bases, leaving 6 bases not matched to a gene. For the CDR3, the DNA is TGTGCCAGCTCACCCACGGACAGGGTAGACGAGCAGTACTTC. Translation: CASSPTDRVDEQYF.

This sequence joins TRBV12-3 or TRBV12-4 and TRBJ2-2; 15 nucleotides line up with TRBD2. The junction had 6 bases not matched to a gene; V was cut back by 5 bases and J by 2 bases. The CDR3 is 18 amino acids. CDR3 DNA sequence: TGTGCCAGCAGTCCAGGACTAGCGGGGGGGCTTAACACCGGGGAGCTGTTTTTT. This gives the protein CASSPGLAGGLNTGELFF.

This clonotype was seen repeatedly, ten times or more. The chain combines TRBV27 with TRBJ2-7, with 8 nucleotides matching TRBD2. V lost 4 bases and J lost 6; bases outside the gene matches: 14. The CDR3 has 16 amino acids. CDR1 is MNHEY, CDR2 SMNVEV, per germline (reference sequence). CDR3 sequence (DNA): TGTGCCAGCAGTTCCCCGCTGAAAGCGGGAGTTTTCGAGCAGTACTTC. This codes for CASSSPLKAGVFEQYF.

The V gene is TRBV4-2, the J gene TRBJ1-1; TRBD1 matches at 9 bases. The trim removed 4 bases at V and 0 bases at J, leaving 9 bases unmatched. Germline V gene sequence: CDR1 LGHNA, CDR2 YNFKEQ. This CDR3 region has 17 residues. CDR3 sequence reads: CASSRPTNRGLNTEAFF. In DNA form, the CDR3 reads TGTGCCAGCAGCCGTCCGACTAACAGGGGGCTGAACACTGAAGCTTTCTTT.

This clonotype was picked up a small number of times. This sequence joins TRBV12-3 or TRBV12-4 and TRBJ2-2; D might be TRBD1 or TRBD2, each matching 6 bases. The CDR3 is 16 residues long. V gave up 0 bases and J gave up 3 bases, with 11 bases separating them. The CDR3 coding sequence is TGTGCCAGCAGTTTAGCACAGGGACTTTACACCGGGGAGCTGTTTTTT. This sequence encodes CASSLAQGLYTGELFF.

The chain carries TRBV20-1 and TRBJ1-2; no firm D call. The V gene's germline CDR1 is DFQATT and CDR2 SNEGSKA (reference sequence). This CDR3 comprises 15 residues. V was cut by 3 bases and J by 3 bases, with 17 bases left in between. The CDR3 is CSARPLEGVDYGYTF. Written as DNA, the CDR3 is TGCAGTGCTAGGCCCCTGGAGGGAGTTGACTATGGCTACACCTTC.

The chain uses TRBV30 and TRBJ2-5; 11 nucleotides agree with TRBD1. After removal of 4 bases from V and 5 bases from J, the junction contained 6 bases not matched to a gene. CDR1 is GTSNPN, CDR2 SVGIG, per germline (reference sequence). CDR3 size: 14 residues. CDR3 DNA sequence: TGTGCCTGGATGACGGACAGGGGGCCGGAGACCCAGTACTTC. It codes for CAWMTDRGPETQYF.

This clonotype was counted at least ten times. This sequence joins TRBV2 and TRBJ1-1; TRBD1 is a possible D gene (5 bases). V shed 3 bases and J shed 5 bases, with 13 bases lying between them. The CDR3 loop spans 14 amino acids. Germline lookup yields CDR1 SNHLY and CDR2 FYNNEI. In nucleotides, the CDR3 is TGTGCCAGCAGTGAGATAGGGGTGGGGACTGAAGCTTTCTTT. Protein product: CASSEIGVGTEAFF. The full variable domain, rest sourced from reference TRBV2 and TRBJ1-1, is EPEVTQTPSHQVTQMGQEVILRCVPISNHLYFYWYRQILGQKVEFLVSFYNNEISEKSEIFDDQFSVERPDGSNFTLKIRSTKLEDSAMYFCASSEIGVGTEAFFGQGTRLTVV.